The rows below give T cell receptor beta chains drawn from one sample of a study of T cell responses to AZD1222 COVID-19 vaccine. Profiled with immunoSEQ multiplex PCR; TCRdb holds only in-frame clones, not every one. The profile shows 150,000 to 200,000 clones, 90% to 95% of them singletons. The sample in question was peripheral blood, obtained on day 0 of AZD1222 vaccination. These receptors all come from an adult in good health. CDR3s include the opening cysteine and the closing phenylalanine or tryptophan. The order of the fields is J gene, V gene, clone size, D gene, CDR3 protein, CDR3 DNA. The D gene is left open where the match is weak. The size field is filled for only some rows; it gives once, few, many or a size class.

j_call: TRBJ2-7
v_call: TRBV5-4
clone_size: -
d_call: -
cdr3_aa: CASSLKGNLYEQYF
cdr3_nt: TGTGCCAGCAGCTTGAAAGGGAACCTCTACGAGCAGTACTTC

j_call: TRBJ1-6
v_call: TRBV27
clone_size: -
d_call: TRBD1
cdr3_aa: CASSLYMQGDRNSPLHF
cdr3_nt: TGTGCCAGCAGTTTATATATGCAGGGGGATCGGAATTCACCCCTCCACTTT

j_call: TRBJ2-3
v_call: TRBV6-2/TRBV6-3
clone_size: -
d_call: -
cdr3_aa: CASSYSRSGDTQYF
cdr3_nt: TGTGCCAGCAGTTACTCTAGGAGCGGAGATACGCAGTATTTT

j_call: TRBJ1-4
v_call: TRBV7-3
clone_size: -
d_call: -
cdr3_aa: CASSPGLGEKLFF
cdr3_nt: TGTGCCAGCAGCCCGGGGCTGGGGGAAAAACTGTTTTTT

j_call: TRBJ1-5
v_call: TRBV3-1/TRBV3-2
clone_size: -
d_call: -
cdr3_aa: CASSQATGNQPQHF
cdr3_nt: TGTGCCAGCAGCCAAGCTACAGGGAATCAGCCCCAGCATTTT

j_call: TRBJ1-2
v_call: TRBV2
clone_size: many
d_call: TRBD1
cdr3_aa: CASSDTGASNYGYTF
cdr3_nt: TGTGCCAGCAGTGATACAGGGGCTTCTAACTATGGCTACACCTTC

j_call: TRBJ1-1
v_call: TRBV29-1
clone_size: -
d_call: TRBD1
cdr3_aa: CSVDRGFHTEAFF
cdr3_nt: TGCAGCGTGGACAGGGGATTTCACACTGAAGCTTTCTTT

j_call: TRBJ2-2
v_call: TRBV19
clone_size: -
d_call: TRBD1
cdr3_aa: CASSHRGLNTGELFF
cdr3_nt: TGTGCCAGTAGCCACAGGGGGTTGAACACCGGGGAGCTGTTTTTT

j_call: TRBJ2-5
v_call: TRBV18
clone_size: -
d_call: -
cdr3_aa: CASSPEGAQETQYF
cdr3_nt: TGTGCCAGCTCACCGGAGGGAGCACAAGAGACCCAGTACTTC

j_call: TRBJ2-2
v_call: TRBV5-1
clone_size: -
d_call: TRBD1
cdr3_aa: CASSQKTGGARNTGELFF
cdr3_nt: TGCGCCAGCAGCCAAAAGACAGGGGGCGCCCGGAACACCGGGGAGCTGTTTTTT

j_call: TRBJ2-1
v_call: TRBV20-1
clone_size: -
d_call: -
cdr3_aa: CSARRQNEQFF
cdr3_nt: TGCAGTGCTAGACGGCAAAATGAGCAGTTCTTC

j_call: TRBJ1-5
v_call: TRBV19
clone_size: -
d_call: -
cdr3_aa: CASNPEPQGWYQPQHF
cdr3_nt: TGTGCCAGTAACCCCGAGCCTCAGGGTTGGTACCAGCCCCAGCATTTT

j_call: TRBJ1-1
v_call: TRBV2
clone_size: -
d_call: TRBD1
cdr3_aa: CASRLGTDEAFF
cdr3_nt: TGTGCCAGCAGGTTGGGGACAGATGAAGCTTTCTTT

j_call: TRBJ2-1
v_call: TRBV7-8
clone_size: once
d_call: -
cdr3_aa: CASTQNYNEQFF
cdr3_nt: TGTGCCAGCACCCAAAACTACAATGAGCAGTTCTTC

j_call: TRBJ2-2
v_call: TRBV7-3
clone_size: -
d_call: -
cdr3_aa: CASSPGFAGELFF
cdr3_nt: TGTGCCAGCAGCCCAGGGTTCGCCGGGGAGCTGTTTTTT

j_call: TRBJ2-7
v_call: TRBV15
clone_size: -
d_call: -
cdr3_aa: CATSRDKAGWSYEQYF
cdr3_nt: TGTGCCACCAGCAGAGATAAGGCCGGATGGTCCTACGAGCAGTACTTC

j_call: TRBJ1-2
v_call: TRBV19
clone_size: -
d_call: TRBD1
cdr3_aa: CASSIGDRGNGYTF
cdr3_nt: TGTGCCAGTAGTATAGGAGACAGGGGGAATGGCTACACCTTC

j_call: TRBJ2-1
v_call: TRBV19
clone_size: -
d_call: -
cdr3_aa: CASNLRLREGEQFF
cdr3_nt: TGTGCCAGTAACTTGAGGCTCCGAGAGGGTGAGCAGTTCTTC

j_call: TRBJ1-2
v_call: TRBV10-2
clone_size: -
d_call: -
cdr3_aa: CASSESGEGYTF
cdr3_nt: TGCGCCAGCAGTGAGTCTGGGGAAGGCTACACCTTC

j_call: TRBJ1-4
v_call: TRBV5-6
clone_size: -
d_call: -
cdr3_aa: CASSRGAREKLFF
cdr3_nt: TGTGCCAGCAGCCGGGGGGCGAGAGAAAAACTGTTTTTT

j_call: TRBJ1-2
v_call: TRBV18
clone_size: -
d_call: TRBD1
cdr3_aa: CASSPLGTGFNYGYTF
cdr3_nt: TGTGCCAGCTCACCACTAGGGACAGGGTTTAACTATGGCTACACCTTC

j_call: TRBJ2-5
v_call: TRBV18
clone_size: -
d_call: -
cdr3_aa: CASSPYSRETVQETQYF
cdr3_nt: TGTGCCAGCTCACCGTACTCGCGCGAGACAGTTCAAGAGACCCAGTACTTC

j_call: TRBJ1-1
v_call: TRBV3-1/TRBV3-2
clone_size: -
d_call: -
cdr3_aa: CASSLKRTDSEAFF
cdr3_nt: TGTGCCAGCAGCCTAAAAAGAACAGACTCTGAAGCTTTCTTT

j_call: TRBJ2-1
v_call: TRBV6-1
clone_size: -
d_call: TRBD2
cdr3_aa: CASSEELAGDPYNEQFF
cdr3_nt: TGTGCCAGCAGTGAAGAGTTAGCGGGAGACCCCTACAATGAGCAGTTCTTC

j_call: TRBJ2-5
v_call: TRBV18
clone_size: -
d_call: -
cdr3_aa: CASSESDKPTQYF
cdr3_nt: TGTGCCAGCTCAGAATCGGACAAACCAACCCAGTACTTC

j_call: TRBJ1-6
v_call: TRBV10-1
clone_size: -
d_call: -
cdr3_aa: CASSSQGGTYNSPLHF
cdr3_nt: TGCGCCAGCTCCTCCCAGGGAGGGACCTATAATTCACCCCTCCACTTT

j_call: TRBJ1-5
v_call: TRBV7-9
clone_size: -
d_call: -
cdr3_aa: CASMNSGLSSNQPQHF
cdr3_nt: TGTGCCAGCATGAATTCGGGATTGTCTAGCAATCAGCCCCAGCATTTT